Shown below are 7 T cell receptor beta chains from a single sample sequenced in a study of CD8+ T cells in alopecia areata. Isolated RNA was reverse transcribed into cDNA used as the sequencing template. Measured with immunoSEQ multiplex PCR; TCRdb has only the in-frame clones, and not every one. This repertoire lists about 110,000 clones without singletons; 15% to 20% sits in the top ten. The sequenced sample consisted of lesional skin. The receptors were sampled from a C3H/HeJ mouse with alopecia areata. Strain MHC haplotype: H2-k.

This clone was observed a handful of times. Germline and genes here are mouse. The read terminates 4 residues before the CDR3 end, so the remaining end is supplied by the germline J gene. This chain connects TRBV13-2 to TRBJ2-4; 11 nucleotides line up with TRBD1. The CDR3 covers 13 residues. Germline CDR1 reads NNHNN; CDR2 reads SYGAGS (reference sequence). CDR3 residues: CASGDRGRNTLYF. The sequenced part of the CDR3 DNA is TGTGCCAGCGGGGACAGGGGGCGGAAC.

This clone was seen repeatedly, ten times or more. Mouse germline and gene names are used. The read stops 4 residues short of the end of the CDR3; the missing end is completed from the germline J gene. This sequence joins TRBV13-3 and TRBJ2-3; a possible D gene is TRBD1 (7 bases). V was trimmed by 4 bases and J by 0 bases, leaving 15 bases between them. The CDR3 loop spans 16 amino acids. The germline gives CDR1 NNHDY, CDR2 SYVADS. The CDR3 protein is CASSRPGGSSAETLYF. CDR3 DNA, as far as it was read: TGTGCCAGCAGTAGACCAGGGGGGTCTAGTGCAGAA.

A remark on this clone: Gene names follow the mouse nomenclature. Sequencing ends 4 residues short of the CDR3 end; the germline J gene provides the rest. This chain connects TRBV1 to TRBJ2-7; 10 bases are shared with TRBD2. In germline, CDR1 is NSQYPW, CDR2 LRSPGD (reference sequence). CDR3 length: 14 residues. CDR3 amino acids: CTCRVTGGPYEQYF. Partial CDR3 DNA: TGCACCTGCAGGGTGACTGGGGGGCCTTAT.

This clone turned up a few times. Gene labels here are mouse ones. Read sequence stops 4 residues before the CDR3 end, and the germline J gene provides the missing end. Other DNA sequences in this specimen translate into the identical CDR3. The J gene is TRBJ2-3, the V gene TRBV19, with unresolved D. Germline lookup yields CDR1 FNHDT and CDR2 SITEND (reference sequence). The CDR3 sequence is 13 residues long. V was shortened by 4 bases and J by 0 bases, with 6 bases between the two germline ends. This chain's CDR3 is CASSPLSAETLYF. The part of the CDR3 DNA that was read is TGTGCCAGCAGTCCACTGAGTGCAGAA.

Turning to this clone: Genes here carry mouse names. The read halts 4 residues ahead of the CDR3 end, with the missing end drawn from the germline J gene. The rearrangement links TRBV13-1 to TRBJ2-1; 12 positions agree with TRBD2. Germline CDR1 NSHNY, CDR2 SYGAGN. This CDR3 is built from 14 residues. The CDR3 loop reads CASSGGTGGAEQFF. CDR3 bases read: TGTGCCAGCAGTGGAGGGACTGGGGGGGCT.

On this clone itself: Mouse names are used for the genes. From the germline J gene comes the end of the CDR3, since the read stops 4 residues before it. The genes are TRBV1 and TRBJ1-4; 8 bases line up with TRBD1. V dropped 1 base and J dropped 3; count of bases not matched to a gene: 4. The length of the CDR3 is 16 residues. Germline lookup yields CDR1 NSQYPW and CDR2 LRSPGD (reference sequence). CDR3 protein: CTCSAVDRGPNERLFF. CDR3 DNA, as far as it was read: TGCACCTGCAGTGCAGTAGACAGGGGACCCAACGAA.

Worth noting for this clone: Each gene name is a mouse one. The sequence runs out 4 residues before the end of the CDR3; the remainder is reconstructed from the germline J gene. V and J are TRBV17 and TRBJ2-1; 10 bases align to TRBD2. CDR1 MNHDT and CDR2 YYDKIL come from the germline V gene. The CDR3 totals 15 residues. The CDR3 DNA, read in part, is TGTGCTAGCAGTAGAGAAGACTGGGGGGCAGCT. It yields the protein CASSREDWGAA. The CDR3 in its entirety is CASSREDWGAAEQFF. The whole variable domain, remainder taken from reference TRBV17 and TRBJ2-1, is DTTVKQNPRYKLARVGKPVNLICSQTMNHDTMYWYQKKPNQAPKLLLFYYDKILNREADTFEKFQSSRPNNSFCSLYIGSAGLEYSAMYLCASSREDWGAAEQFFGPGTRLTVL.